These 21 T cell receptor beta chains originate from one sample sequenced in a study of control samples from healthy donors and cancer patients. The protocol was immunoSEQ multiplex PCR, while the TCRdb copy is restricted to in-frame clones and leaves out a portion. The repertoire consists of 150,000 or so clones, with roughly 94% occurring once and the leading ten covering approximately 14%. The specimen was PBMCs. The receptors here all came from a man aged 55 to 70 with colorectal cancer.

The gene calls are TRBV6-5 and TRBJ2-7, with unresolved D. Germline V gene lookup returns CDR1 MNHEY and CDR2 SVGAGI. The CDR3 is 14 residues long. Trimming took off 2 bases at V and 2 bases at J, with 10 bases between the two ends. The CDR3 is CASSYATSPYEQYF. Here the CDR3 DNA reads TGTGCCAGCAGTTACGCGACAAGCCCCTACGAGCAGTACTTC.

V is TRBV4-3 and J is TRBJ1-2; a possible D gene is TRBD1 (5 bases). From germline, CDR1 is LGHNA and CDR2 YSLEER. This CDR3 spans 14 amino acids. V was shortened by 4 bases and J by 1 base, with 10 bases between the two germline ends. The CDR3, as DNA: TGCGCCAGCAGCCCGGGCAGGGATAACTATGGCTACACCTTC. Translating it yields CASSPGRDNYGYTF.

J is TRBJ1-4 and V is TRBV7-9; 9 bases agree with TRBD1. CDR3 length equals 17 residues. V lost 1 base to trimming and J lost 7 bases; unmatched junction nucleotides: 10. Germline V lookup: CDR1 SEHNR, CDR2 FQNEAQ (reference sequence). The CDR3 region is CASSLDSSGQGSEKLFF. CDR3 DNA: TGTGCCAGCAGCTTAGACAGTTCCGGACAGGGGAGTGAAAAACTGTTTTTT. The whole variable domain, remainder taken from reference TRBV7-9 and TRBJ1-4, is DTGVSQNPRHKITKRGQNVTFRCDPISEHNRLYWYRQTLGQGPEFLTYFQNEAQLEKSRLLSDRFSAERPKGSFSTLEIQRTEQGDSAMYLCASSLDSSGQGSEKLFFGSGTQLSVL.

The V and J genes are TRBV2 and TRBJ1-5; possible D gene TRBD1, 6 bases. Per the germline V gene, CDR1 is SNHLY and CDR2 is FYNNEI. This CDR3 has 14 residues. V gave up 5 bases and J gave up 8 bases, with 16 bases separating them. CDR3: CASSPYGEGEPQHF. As DNA, the CDR3 is TGTGCCAGCAGTCCGTACGGTGAGGGGGAGCCCCAGCATTTT. The whole variable domain, filled in from reference TRBV2 and TRBJ1-5, reads EPEVTQTPSHQVTQMGQEVILRCVPISNHLYFYWYRQILGQKVEFLVSFYNNEISEKSEIFDDQFSVERPDGSNFTLKIRSTKLEDSAMYFCASSPYGEGEPQHFGDGTRLSIL.

There are a few counts of this clone. In nucleotides, the CDR3 is TGCGCCAGCAGTGAGTCCGGGACGATCCTGGGGCAGTACTTC. Translating it yields CASSESGTILGQYF. V usage is TRBV10-1 and J usage is TRBJ2-7, with D perhaps assigned TRBD1 or TRBD2 (5 bases each). CDR1 and CDR2 from the germline V gene are WNHNN and SYGVQD (reference sequence). The CDR3 extends over 14 amino acids. The ends were cut back, 0 bases at V and 9 bases at J, with 15 bases in the middle.

This clone occurred once. The chain recombines TRBV7-9 with TRBJ2-1; D unclear. The germline CDR1 and CDR2 sequences are SEHNR and FQNEAQ (reference sequence). The CDR3 spans 17 residues. The ends were cut back, 5 bases at V and 0 bases at J, with 17 bases in the middle. This CDR3 is CASSPQLGQVSYNEQFF. CDR3 coding DNA: TGTGCCAGCAGCCCTCAATTAGGGCAGGTCTCCTACAATGAGCAGTTCTTC.

The rearrangement joins TRBV7-8 to TRBJ1-6; TRBD1 might be the D (5 bases). From germline, CDR1 is SGHVS and CDR2 FQNEAQ. This CDR3 region has 16 residues. V shed 0 bases and J shed 7 bases, with 13 bases lying between them. CDR3 bases: TGTGCCAGCAGCTTAGCCTCAGCCAGGGTGAATTCACCCCTCCACTTT. Translated, it gives CASSLASARVNSPLHF.

The J gene is TRBJ2-1, the V gene TRBV6-4; D possibly corresponds to TRBD2 (7 bases). The germline V gene has CDR1 MRHNA and CDR2 SNTAGT. The CDR3 covers 13 residues. V was trimmed by 7 bases and J by 9 bases, leaving 16 bases between them. CDR3 region: CASNEGGPGEQFF. The DNA for the CDR3 is TGTGCCAGCAACGAGGGGGGGCCCGGTGAGCAGTTCTTC.

This chain uses TRBV6-5 with TRBJ1-1, with 7 bases aligning to TRBD1. The CDR3 length is 13 residues. The germline CDR1 and CDR2 sequences are MNHEY and SVGAGI. The V segment lost 6 bases and the J segment 6 bases; nucleotides outside the gene matches: 7. As DNA, the CDR3 is TGTGCCAGCAGCTACCCAGGGGGGGCTGAAGCTTTCTTT. Translated, it gives CASSYPGGAEAFF.

J is TRBJ2-3 and V is TRBV5-4; D not resolved. Trimming cost V 4 bases and J 3 bases, with 9 bases left between them. The CDR3 consists of 13 residues. Germline lookup yields CDR1 SGHNT and CDR2 YYREEE (reference sequence). For the CDR3, the DNA is TGTGCCAGCAGCCTCAGCCTTACAGATACGCAGTATTTT. This gives the protein CASSLSLTDTQYF. Full variable domain (remainder filled in from reference TRBV5-4 and TRBJ2-3): ETGVTQSPTHLIKTRGQQVTLRCSSQSGHNTVSWYQQALGQGPQFIFQYYREEENGRGNFPPRFSGLQFPNYSSELNVNALELDDSALYLCASSLSLTDTQYFGPGTRLTVL.

The V call is TRBV6-5, the J call TRBJ2-7, with TRBD2 matching 8 bases. The CDR3 sequence is 14 residues long. Trimming at V came to 9 bases and at J to 2 bases, leaving 9 bases not matched to a gene. The V gene's germline CDR1 is MNHEY and CDR2 SVGAGI. The CDR3 nucleotides are TGTGCCAGTCGGGAGGGGAGACGGACCTACGAGCAGTACTTC. Translating gives CASREGRRTYEQYF.

The J gene is TRBJ2-3, the V gene TRBV6-5; D not certain. The V end was cut by 6 bases, the J end by 0 bases, with 4 bases between. Per the germline V gene, CDR1 is MNHEY and CDR2 is SVGAGI. The CDR3 has 12 residues. CDR3 sequence: CASSSSTDTQYF. The CDR3 region has the DNA TGTGCCAGCAGCTCTAGCACAGATACGCAGTATTTT.

Only one count was recorded for this clone. The V and J genes are TRBV3-1 (or the pseudogene TRBV3-2) and TRBJ2-3; 9 nucleotides match TRBD1. Germline-derived CDR1 and CDR2 are LGHDT and YNNKEL (reference sequence). The CDR3 sequence is 15 residues long. V lost 5 bases to trimming and J lost 4 bases; unmatched junction nucleotides: 7. CDR3 sequence (DNA): TGTGCCAGCAGCATTGACAGGGGGGGGGCAGATACGCAGTATTTT. This translates into CASSIDRGGADTQYF.

The gene calls are TRBV7-2 and TRBJ1-6; 8 nucleotides agree with TRBD1. The CDR3 is 16 residues long. Germline trimming cut 0 bases from V and 7 bases from J; bases unmatched to any gene: 5. Germline CDR1 and CDR2: SGHTA and FQGNSA. CDR3 DNA sequence: TGTGCCAGCAGCTTAGCTCCCGGGACAGGCAATTCACCCCTCCACTTT. This codes for CASSLAPGTGNSPLHF.

The genes are TRBV9 and TRBJ1-1, with TRBD1 as a possible D gene (5 bases). Germline CDR1 and CDR2: SGDLS and YYNGEE. This CDR3 has 12 residues. Trimming left V 3 bases short and J 9 bases short, with 12 bases between. The CDR3 DNA is TGTGCCAGCAGCGCCCAACAGGCTCAAGCTTTCTTT. Its protein product is CASSAQQAQAFF. Looking up the rest from reference TRBV9 and TRBJ1-1 gives the full variable domain: DSGVTQTPKHLITATGQRVTLRCSPRSGDLSVYWYQQSLDQGLQFLIQYYNGEERAKGNILERFSAQQFPDLHSELNLSSLELGDSALYFCASSAQQAQAFFGQGTRLTVV.

This clone was found once. V is TRBV28 and J is TRBJ2-2; 8 positions agree with TRBD2. With 4 bases clipped from V and 6 bases from J, the junction kept 4 bases outside the gene matches. The CDR3 runs 14 residues. Germline V gives CDR1 MDHEN, CDR2 SYDVKM. This CDR3 reads CASSYPGGAGELFF. The CDR3 DNA is TGTGCCAGCAGTTACCCGGGGGGGGCCGGGGAGCTGTTTTTT.

The chain is built from TRBV5-6 and TRBJ1-2, with a tentative D call TRBD1 (6 bases). Trimming shortened V by 2 bases and J by 5 bases, and 7 bases separated the two germline ends. Germline CDR1 and CDR2: SGHDT and YYEEEE. CDR3 length equals 12 residues. The CDR3 here is CASSLQGYGYTF. In DNA, the CDR3 is TGTGCCAGCAGCTTACAGGGTTATGGCTACACCTTC.

The rearrangement joins TRBV19 to TRBJ1-2, with a tentative D call TRBD1 (5 bases). Trimming took off 2 bases at V and 5 bases at J, with 18 bases between the two ends. Germline CDR1 is LNHDA and CDR2 is SQIVND (reference sequence). This CDR3 region has 16 residues. The CDR3 spells CASSIRAGAGEYGYTF. CDR3 nucleotides: TGTGCCAGTAGTATACGGGCCGGAGCGGGGGAGTATGGCTACACCTTC.

This chain joins TRBV5-1 and TRBJ1-3; D is unresolved. Trimming stripped 8 bases from V and 0 bases from J, with 12 bases between. The CDR3 runs 14 residues. The germline gives CDR1 SGHRS, CDR2 YFSETQ. In DNA, the CDR3 is TGCGCCAGTGCCAGGCTGCCCTCTGGAAACACCATATATTTT. This encodes CASARLPSGNTIYF.

This chain connects TRBV30 to TRBJ2-2, with TRBD1 identical over 9 bases. The germline V gene has CDR1 GTSNPN and CDR2 SVGIG (reference sequence). This CDR3 region has 14 residues. Losses at the gene ends were 5 bases for V and 3 bases for J; bases not matched to a gene: 4. The CDR3 here is CAWPGTGYTGELFF. CDR3 nucleotide sequence: TGTGCCTGGCCCGGGACAGGGTACACCGGGGAGCTGTTTTTT.

The chain joins TRBV7-9 to TRBJ1-1, with no clear D. Between the trimmed V and J ends, which lost 2 bases and 2 bases, there was a span of 6 bases. Germline CDR1 SEHNR, CDR2 FQNEAQ (reference sequence). This CDR3 has 13 amino acids. CDR3 residues: CASSLKSNTEAFF. DNA of the CDR3: TGTGCCAGCAGCTTAAAGAGTAACACTGAAGCTTTCTTT.